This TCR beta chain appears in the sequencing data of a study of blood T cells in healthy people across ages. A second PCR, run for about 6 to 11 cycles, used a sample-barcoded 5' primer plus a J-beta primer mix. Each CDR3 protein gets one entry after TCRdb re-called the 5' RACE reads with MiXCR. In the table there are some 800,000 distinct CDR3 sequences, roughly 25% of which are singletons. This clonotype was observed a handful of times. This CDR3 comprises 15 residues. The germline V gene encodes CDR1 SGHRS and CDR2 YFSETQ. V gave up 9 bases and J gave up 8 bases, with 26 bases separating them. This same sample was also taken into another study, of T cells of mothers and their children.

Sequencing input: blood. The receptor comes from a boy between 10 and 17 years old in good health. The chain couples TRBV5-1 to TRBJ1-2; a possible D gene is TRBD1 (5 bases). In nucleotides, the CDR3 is TGCGCCACCCGACCTGACCCCGGGACCCCCTGGGGCTACACCTTC. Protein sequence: CATRPDPGTPWGYTF. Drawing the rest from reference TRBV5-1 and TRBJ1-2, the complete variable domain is KAGVTQTPRYLIKTRGQQVTLSCSPISGHRSVSWYQQTPGQGLQFLFEYFSETQRNKGNFPGRFSGRQFSNSRSEMNVSTLELGDSALYLCATRPDPGTPWGYTFGSGTRLTVV.